What follows are 19 T cell receptor beta chains derived from one specimen sequenced in a study of cytomegalovirus exposure and HLA in healthy donors. Primers: 60 Vbeta forward and 13 Jbeta reverse. Data came from immunoSEQ multiplex PCR; TCRdb stores just in-frame clones and leaves some out. Of roughly 100,000 clones in the sample, 82% were seen once. The sample was PBMCs. These receptors were obtained from a man in his fifties in good health and CMV-seronegative.

The chain uses TRBV19 and TRBJ1-4, with 9 bases lining up with TRBD1. Germline V gives CDR1 LNHDA, CDR2 SQIVND (reference sequence). The CDR3 covers 15 residues. V shed 5 bases, J shed 8 bases, and the junction held 9 bases outside the gene matches. The CDR3, as DNA: TGTGCCAGTAGTTACGGGACAGGGCCCCGGGAAAAACTGTTTTTT. Translating gives CASSYGTGPREKLFF.

The chain employs TRBV7-9 and TRBJ1-4, with TRBD1 identical over 8 bases. The CDR3 sequence is 14 residues long. CDR1 and CDR2 from the germline V gene are SEHNR and FQNEAQ (reference sequence). The trim removed 4 bases at V and 4 bases at J, leaving 2 bases unmatched. DNA of the CDR3: TGTGCCAGCAGCTGGGGACAGGATAATGAAAAACTGTTTTTT. It is translated as CASSWGQDNEKLFF. The full variable domain, its missing parts supplied by reference TRBV7-9 and TRBJ1-4, is DTGVSQNPRHKITKRGQNVTFRCDPISEHNRLYWYRQTLGQGPEFLTYFQNEAQLEKSRLLSDRFSAERPKGSFSTLEIQRTEQGDSAMYLCASSWGQDNEKLFFGSGTQLSVL.

This chain links TRBV7-3 with TRBJ2-1; 7 bases are shared with TRBD2. The CDR3 consists of 15 residues. The V and J ends lost 5 bases and 4 bases, in that order; junction bases with no gene match: 8. Per germline, CDR1 SGHTA and CDR2 FQGTGA. The CDR3 nucleotides read TGTGCCAGCAGCCAGAGGGAGGGCTCTTACAATGAGCAGTTCTTC. Translating gives CASSQREGSYNEQFF.

This chain connects TRBV6-1 to TRBJ1-1; 7 bases match TRBD1. The CDR3 spans 13 residues. Trimming at V came to 4 bases and at J to 7 bases, leaving 6 bases not matched to a gene. Germline V gene lookup returns CDR1 MNHNS and CDR2 SASEGT. The CDR3 reads CASSVQGTVEAFF. CDR3 bases: TGTGCCAGCAGTGTACAGGGGACGGTTGAAGCTTTCTTT.

This clone was seen only a few times. This chain joins TRBV4-1 and TRBJ2-7, with a tentative D call TRBD1 (5 bases). The V end lost 2 bases, the J end lost 2 bases, and 19 bases lay between the germline ends. Germline values: CDR1 MGHRA, CDR2 YSYEKL. CDR3 size: 17 residues. CDR3 amino acids: CASSQLPPLDTTYEQYF. CDR3 DNA sequence: TGCGCCAGCAGCCAACTCCCGCCCCTGGACACTACCTACGAGCAGTACTTC.

For the CDR3, the DNA is TGTGCCAGCAGCTTGGACCCGGGCTCCTACAATGAGCAGTTCTTC. Protein sequence: CASSLDPGSYNEQFF. V and J are TRBV5-4 and TRBJ2-1; D remains ambiguous. Per germline, CDR1 SGHNT and CDR2 YYREEE (reference sequence). Trimming removed 0 bases at V and 0 bases at J, with 7 bases between. This CDR3 spans 15 amino acids.

This chain links TRBV5-6 with TRBJ2-7, with D perhaps matching TRBD1 (6 bases). Germline V lookup: CDR1 SGHDT, CDR2 YYEEEE. The V and J ends lost 2 bases and 2 bases respectively, with 11 bases between them. This CDR3 is built from 14 residues. CDR3 sequence reads: CASSLLQGTYEQYF. The CDR3 DNA is TGTGCCAGCAGCTTACTCCAGGGGACCTACGAGCAGTACTTC.

J is TRBJ2-7 and V is TRBV7-8; 7 positions agree with TRBD1. Germline V gene lookup returns CDR1 SGHVS and CDR2 FQNEAQ. CDR3 length: 15 amino acids. V gave up 6 bases and J gave up 2 bases; unmatched junction bases: 10. CDR3 loop: CASSSSPGQPYEQYF. In DNA form, the CDR3 reads TGTGCCAGCAGTTCATCACCGGGACAGCCCTACGAGCAGTACTTC.

This clone was seen at least ten times. This rearrangement joins TRBV2 to TRBJ1-3; weak D call: TRBD1 (6 bases). Between the trimmed V and J ends, which lost 4 bases and 4 bases, there was a span of 11 bases. CDR1 is SNHLY and CDR2 is FYNNEI in the germline V gene. The CDR3 is 14 residues long. The CDR3 nucleotides are TGTGCCAGCAGTGGGGGGCTCCGAGGAAACACCATATATTTT. It codes for CASSGGLRGNTIYF.

The CDR3 nucleotides read TGTGCCAGCAGCTTGGCCCCCACCTCCTACGAGCAGTACTTC. Protein sequence: CASSLAPTSYEQYF. The chain is built from TRBV7-2 and TRBJ2-7; D is unclear. Germline V gives CDR1 SGHTA, CDR2 FQGNSA. Deletions cut 3 bases from V and 0 bases from J, with 9 bases between. CDR3 size: 14 residues.

CDR3 region: CASRDGGRTSTGELFF. Written as DNA, the CDR3 is TGTGCCAGTAGGGATGGAGGGCGGACTTCCACCGGGGAGCTGTTTTTT. This chain links TRBV19 with TRBJ2-2, with D possibly being TRBD2 (6 bases). This CDR3 region has 16 residues. V was trimmed by 6 bases and J by 4 bases, leaving 18 bases between them. Per germline, CDR1 LNHDA and CDR2 SQIVND (reference sequence).

The chain uses TRBV7-8 and TRBJ1-1, with a tentative D call TRBD1 (6 bases). This CDR3 has 15 residues. V was clipped by 3 bases and J by 1 base, with 12 bases between them. Germline CDR1 SGHVS, CDR2 FQNEAQ. The CDR3 DNA reads as TGTGCCAGCAGCTTGAGAGGGGGTTCGAACACTGAAGCTTTCTTT. This codes for CASSLRGGSNTEAFF.

The V gene is TRBV11-2, the J gene TRBJ1-1, with 7 bases that match TRBD1. Germline V CDR1 and CDR2: SGHAT, FQNNGV. V shed 1 base, J shed 4 bases, and the junction held 15 bases outside the gene matches. This CDR3 has 18 residues. CDR3 nucleotides: TGTGCCAGCAGCTTAGTTCAAACAGGGGCGGGTTTAGTCACTGAAGCTTTCTTT. Translating gives CASSLVQTGAGLVTEAFF.

This clone showed up just once. The genes are TRBV6-5 and TRBJ2-5, with D possibly being TRBD2 (7 bases). V lost 0 bases and J 7 bases, leaving 15 bases between the germline ends. Germline-derived CDR1 and CDR2 are MNHEY and SVGAGI. This CDR3 is built from 15 residues. This CDR3 reads CASSYSIRRGGTQYF. CDR3 nucleotides: TGTGCCAGCAGTTACTCGATACGGAGGGGGGGGACCCAGTACTTC.

The chain couples TRBV18 to TRBJ2-3, with 7 bases matching TRBD1. Losses at the gene ends were 6 bases for V and 2 bases for J; bases not matched to a gene: 8. The germline gives CDR1 KGHSH, CDR2 LQKENI. The CDR3 length is 15 residues. In DNA, the CDR3 is TGTGCCAGCTCCCGATCGGGGACAGACACAGATACGCAGTATTTT. This codes for CASSRSGTDTDTQYF.

The genes are TRBV29-1 and TRBJ2-3; D is possibly TRBD2 (5 bases). Germline values: CDR1 SQVTM, CDR2 ANQGSEA. The CDR3 runs 15 residues. Trimming left V 2 bases short and J 6 bases short, with 18 bases between. CDR3 DNA: TGCAGCGTTGAACGAACCCCCTCTTTAGCGGATACGCAGTATTTT. Protein product: CSVERTPSLADTQYF.

The chain is built from TRBV10-3 and TRBJ1-5; possible D gene TRBD1, 5 bases. The CDR3 loop spans 15 amino acids. Trimming pared 0 bases from V and 2 bases from J, leaving 8 bases between. CDR1 and CDR2 from the germline V gene are ENHRY and SYGVKD. In nucleotides, the CDR3 is TGTGCCATCAGTGAGTCGGGAGGGGGCAATCAGCCCCAGCATTTT. Translating it yields CAISESGGGNQPQHF.

The chain employs TRBV28 and TRBJ2-7, with a weak D call TRBD1 (6 bases). Germline loops: CDR1 MDHEN, CDR2 SYDVKM. The length of the CDR3 is 13 residues. V lost 4 bases, J lost 8 bases, and 15 bases lay in between. CDR3 bases: TGTGCCAGCAGTTCCCCACCGACAGGCAAGCAGTACTTC. Translation: CASSSPPTGKQYF.

This clone has a handful of counts. This rearrangement joins TRBV4-1 to TRBJ1-1, with 8 positions matching TRBD1. The CDR3 is 15 amino acids. With 4 bases clipped from V and 3 bases from J, the junction kept 7 bases outside the gene matches. Germline lookup yields CDR1 MGHRA and CDR2 YSYEKL. Written as DNA, the CDR3 is TGCGCCAGCAGCCCACAGGACAGGGAGGACACTGAAGCTTTCTTT. It specifies CASSPQDREDTEAFF.